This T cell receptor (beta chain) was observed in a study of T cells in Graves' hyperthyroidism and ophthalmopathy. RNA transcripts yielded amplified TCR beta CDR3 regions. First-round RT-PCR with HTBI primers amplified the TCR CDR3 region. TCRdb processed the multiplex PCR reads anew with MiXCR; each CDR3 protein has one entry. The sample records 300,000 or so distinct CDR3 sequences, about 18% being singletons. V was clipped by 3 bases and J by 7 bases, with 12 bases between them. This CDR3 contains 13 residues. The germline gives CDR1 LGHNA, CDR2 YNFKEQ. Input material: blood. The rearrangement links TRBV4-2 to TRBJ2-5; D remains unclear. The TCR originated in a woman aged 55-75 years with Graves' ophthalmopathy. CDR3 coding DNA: TGTGCCAGCAGCCAGGAATACTCGGGGACCCAGTACTTC. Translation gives CASSQEYSGTQYF.